Shown below are 20 T cell receptor beta chains from a single sample sequenced in a study of cytomegalovirus exposure and HLA in healthy donors. The PCR contained 60 Vbeta and 13 Jbeta primers. Here immunoSEQ multiplex PCR was the method, and the copy in TCRdb shows in-frame clones only, minus some. This sample has approximately 120,000 clones, with more than 65% found just once. The sample consisted of PBMCs. These receptors were taken from a man aged 18 to 35 in good health and CMV-seronegative.

This chain uses TRBV5-6 with TRBJ2-7, with D hard to call. V lost 2 bases to trimming and J lost 2 bases, with 8 bases between them. CDR3 length: 13 amino acids. Germline lookup yields CDR1 SGHDT and CDR2 YYEEEE. CDR3 sequence (DNA): TGTGCCAGCAGCTTTTTCCCAGCCTACGAGCAGTACTTC. It specifies CASSFFPAYEQYF.

The chain is built from TRBV9 and TRBJ1-4; weak D call: TRBD1 (5 bases). From germline, CDR1 is SGDLS and CDR2 YYNGEE. Trimming took off 0 bases at V and 8 bases at J, with 11 bases between the two ends. This CDR3 has 14 amino acids. The CDR3 DNA sequence: TGTGCCAGCAGCGTAGGGGTTGGGGGGGAAAAACTGTTTTTT. Amino acid sequence: CASSVGVGGEKLFF.

The chain links TRBV5-6 to TRBJ1-2; perhaps TRBD1 as D (5 bases). The germline gives CDR1 SGHDT, CDR2 YYEEEE. The V end lost 0 bases, the J end lost 4 bases, and 16 bases lay between the germline ends. This CDR3 contains 16 residues. CDR3 residues: CASSLVGGGTGYGYTF. Here the CDR3 DNA reads TGTGCCAGCAGCTTGGTAGGCGGGGGGACGGGCTATGGCTACACCTTC.

The chain is built from TRBV19 and TRBJ1-1; possible D gene TRBD1, 6 bases. The CDR3 runs to 15 residues. CDR1 and CDR2 (germline): LNHDA, SQIVND (reference sequence). Trimming pared 5 bases from V and 11 bases from J, leaving 24 bases between. The CDR3 DNA reads as TGTGCCAGTAGTGCGACCACAGGGCTCCCCTTGAAGGCTTTCTTT. This sequence encodes CASSATTGLPLKAFF.

This clone was detected only once. The J gene is TRBJ1-6, the V gene TRBV27, with TRBD1 identical over 9 bases. The CDR3 contains 15 residues. The junction had 10 bases not matched to a gene; V was cut back by 6 bases and J by 10 bases. Per germline, CDR1 MNHEY and CDR2 SMNVEV (reference sequence). CDR3 DNA sequence: TGTGCCAGCAGCTTAACAGGGGGCTCTGGGTCACCCCTCCACTTT. Translation: CASSLTGGSGSPLHF.

The V call is TRBV11-2, the J call TRBJ2-1; D gene uncertain. Germline V gene lookup returns CDR1 SGHAT and CDR2 FQNNGV. The ends were cut back, 5 bases at V and 6 bases at J, with 5 bases in the middle. This CDR3 region has 11 residues. CDR3 sequence reads: CASSHSNEQFF. The CDR3 region has the DNA TGTGCCAGCAGCCACAGCAATGAGCAGTTCTTC.

The V gene is TRBV5-1, the J gene TRBJ2-1, with 9 nucleotides matching TRBD1. Germline CDR1 SGHRS, CDR2 YFSETQ. The J segment lost 3 bases and the V segment lost 4 bases, leaving 5 bases of the junction unmatched. This CDR3 is built from 15 residues. The CDR3 loop is CASSRTGEVYNEQFF. The CDR3 region has the DNA TGCGCCAGCAGCCGGACAGGGGAAGTCTACAATGAGCAGTTCTTC.

This chain uses TRBV7-6 with TRBJ2-7, with a weak D call TRBD1 (7 bases). V lost 1 base to trimming and J lost 4 bases, with 11 bases between them. Germline CDR1 reads SGHVS; CDR2 reads FNYEAQ. CDR3 length equals 14 residues. In DNA, the CDR3 is TGTGCCAGCAGCTTAGGACAGGGAGGTTACGAGCAGTACTTC. Its protein is CASSLGQGGYEQYF.

This clone has a single count. This chain connects TRBV2 to TRBJ2-2; TRBD1 is a possible D gene (5 bases). Trimming removed 1 base at V and 5 bases at J, with 11 bases between. Looked up from germline, CDR1 is SNHLY and CDR2 is FYNNEI. The CDR3 covers 15 residues. The CDR3 loop is CASSEGQGWTGELFF. CDR3 sequence (DNA): TGTGCCAGCAGTGAAGGGCAGGGCTGGACCGGGGAGCTGTTTTTT.

The gene calls are TRBV4-2 and TRBJ2-3; 10 positions agree with TRBD2. The CDR3 is made up of 16 amino acids. Germline V gene data show CDR1 as LGHNA and CDR2 as YNFKEQ. V trimming: 4 bases; J trimming: 0 bases; junction bases outside the gene matches: 4. CDR3 sequence: CASSPSGGASTDTQYF. CDR3 DNA: TGTGCCAGCAGCCCCAGCGGGGGGGCGAGCACAGATACGCAGTATTTT.

This chain connects TRBV28 to TRBJ1-1; tentatively, D is TRBD1 (6 bases). CDR3 length equals 13 residues. V dropped 5 bases and J dropped 7 bases, with 14 bases sitting between them. CDR1 is MDHEN and CDR2 is SYDVKM in the germline V gene. This CDR3 is CASSGSGVVEAFF. The CDR3 DNA is TGTGCCAGCAGTGGATCAGGGGTTGTTGAAGCTTTCTTT.

This sequence joins TRBV2 and TRBJ1-1; D is undetermined. Trimming removed 7 bases from V and 1 base from J, with 16 bases in between. Germline values: CDR1 SNHLY, CDR2 FYNNEI. CDR3 size: 15 residues. The DNA of the CDR3 is TGTGCCAGCACCAAAACGGGAACGCAGAACACTGAAGCTTTCTTT. Amino acid sequence: CASTKTGTQNTEAFF.

The chain recombines TRBV5-1 with TRBJ2-1; 12 bases fit TRBD2. CDR1 is SGHRS, CDR2 YFSETQ, per germline. V lost 0 bases and J lost 9; bases outside the gene matches: 7. The CDR3 sequence is 16 residues long. The CDR3 nucleotides read TGCGCCAGCAGCTTGGTAGAACTAGCGGGGGGTCGTGAGCAGTTCTTC. Its protein product is CASSLVELAGGREQFF.

There are a few counts of this clone. This chain joins TRBV4-1 and TRBJ1-1, with 11 bases fitting TRBD1. Germline V CDR1 and CDR2: MGHRA, YSYEKL. This CDR3 comprises 19 residues. V lost 2 bases, J lost 1 base, and 12 bases stayed unmatched. The CDR3 loop is CASSQWPRDRGKRNTEAFF. The CDR3, as DNA: TGCGCCAGCAGCCAATGGCCGCGGGACAGGGGGAAGAGGAACACTGAAGCTTTCTTT.

This sequence joins TRBV27 and TRBJ2-2; 8 positions match TRBD1. J was trimmed by 7 bases and V by 0 bases; bases with no gene match: 4. CDR3 length equals 15 residues. The germline gives CDR1 MNHEY, CDR2 SMNVEV (reference sequence). The CDR3 nucleotides read TGTGCCAGCAGTTTATCATCCAGGGGGCACGGGGAGCTGTTTTTT. This gives the protein CASSLSSRGHGELFF.

J is TRBJ2-7 and V is TRBV5-1, with D perhaps matching TRBD2 (5 bases). V gave up 0 bases and J gave up 5 bases, with 9 bases separating them. The germline CDR1 and CDR2 sequences are SGHRS and YFSETQ. This CDR3 spans 13 amino acids. The CDR3 bases are TGCGCCAGCAGCTTGGGGGTCGGGAACGAGCAGTACTTC. It translates to CASSLGVGNEQYF.

The chain couples TRBV7-9 to TRBJ1-5; perhaps TRBD1 as D (5 bases). Trimming stripped 5 bases from V and 4 bases from J, with 18 bases between. This CDR3 is built from 16 residues. Germline V gives CDR1 SEHNR, CDR2 FQNEAQ (reference sequence). The CDR3, as DNA: TGTGCCAGCAGCCAATTTCAGGGACTCCAGAATCAGCCCCAGCATTTT. It is translated as CASSQFQGLQNQPQHF.

V and J are TRBV7-9 and TRBJ2-5, with 13 bases identical to TRBD2. This CDR3 region has 17 residues. The germline gives CDR1 SEHNR, CDR2 FQNEAQ (reference sequence). The ends lost 1 base at V and 3 bases at J; junction bases unmatched: 5. CDR3 sequence reads: CASSLGLTSGGKETQYF. In DNA form, the CDR3 reads TGTGCCAGCAGCTTAGGGCTGACTAGCGGGGGGAAAGAGACCCAGTACTTC. Using reference TRBV7-9 and TRBJ2-5 for the parts outside the CDR3, the full variable domain is DTGVSQNPRHKITKRGQNVTFRCDPISEHNRLYWYRQTLGQGPEFLTYFQNEAQLEKSRLLSDRFSAERPKGSFSTLEIQRTEQGDSAMYLCASSLGLTSGGKETQYFGPGTRLLVL.

The J gene is TRBJ2-7, the V gene TRBV2; D gene ambiguous. The V end was cut by 3 bases, the J end by 0 bases, with 9 bases between. This CDR3 spans 14 amino acids. CDR1 and CDR2 from the germline V gene are SNHLY and FYNNEI. CDR3 region: CASSDRPYSYEQYF. In DNA, the CDR3 is TGTGCCAGCAGTGACAGGCCCTACTCCTACGAGCAGTACTTC.

This chain connects TRBV19 to TRBJ1-2; 8 bases fit TRBD1. The CDR3 has 14 residues. The germline gives CDR1 LNHDA, CDR2 SQIVND (reference sequence). V shed 6 bases, J shed 8 bases, and the junction held 11 bases outside the gene matches. The CDR3 coding sequence is TGTGCCAGTAGCCCTGGACAGGGAAGGTCGGGCTACACCTTC. Translating it yields CASSPGQGRSGYTF.